One sample yielded the 21 T cell receptor beta chains listed below, sequenced in a study of T cell responses to AZD1222 COVID-19 vaccine (dated by TCRdb to about 2021). The library was prepared using the immunoSEQ multiplex PCR assay. Sourced from immuneACCESS, this table was stored by TCRdb with only in-frame sequences that have V and J called. A share of the clones is absent; for the studies checked, an unresolved V gene accounts for under half, and the remainder has no known explanation. Counted in this sample were 180,000 or so clones; approximately 93% of them appeared once. The top ten constitute 3.5% to 4.5% of the sample. Interpreted using the paper, the time point label stands for: baseline before first vaccination. This material consisted of peripheral blood, taken on day 0 of AZD1222 vaccination. The receptor set was obtained from an adult in good health.

The gene calls are TRBV30 and TRBJ2-3, with TRBD2 matching 11 bases. Germline V gene sequence: CDR1 GTSNPN, CDR2 SVGIG (reference sequence). The CDR3 extends over 18 amino acids. V was clipped by 1 base and J by 3 bases; unmatched bases: 12. CDR3 nucleotide sequence: TGTGCCTGGAGTGACATCCTAAGCCTAGCGGGAGGAACAGATACGCAGTATTTT. This translates into CAWSDILSLAGGTDTQYF.

The chain carries TRBV4-1 and TRBJ2-1; D call uncertain. CDR1 and CDR2 from the germline V gene are MGHRA and YSYEKL. Between the trimmed V and J ends, which lost 1 base and 8 bases, there was a span of 15 bases. CDR3 length equals 15 residues. The CDR3 DNA follows: TGCGCCAGCAGCCAAGTCGTGCCTAGTTCCGATGAGCAGTTCTTC. Translation gives CASSQVVPSSDEQFF.

This clone was detected once. The chain employs TRBV7-9 and TRBJ1-5; D remains ambiguous. Trimming took off 10 bases at V and 5 bases at J, with 15 bases between the two ends. There are 13 residues in the CDR3. Germline V CDR1 and CDR2: SEHNR, FQNEAQ (reference sequence). As DNA, the CDR3 is TGTGCCACCTTCGAGGACCGACATCAGCCCCAGCATTTT. It is translated as CATFEDRHQPQHF.

This clone has a single count. The CDR3 coding sequence is TGCGCCAGCAGCTTATTAGGCGGGCAGAACACTGAAGCTTTCTTT. Protein sequence: CASSLLGGQNTEAFF. This chain connects TRBV5-1 to TRBJ1-1, with D unclear. Germline assignment: CDR1 SGHRS and CDR2 YFSETQ. V dropped 2 bases and J dropped 1 base, with 12 bases sitting between them. The CDR3 totals 15 residues.

This chain uses TRBV18 with TRBJ1-3; no definite D call. V lost 3 bases to trimming and J lost 1 base, with 7 bases between them. The CDR3 runs to 14 residues. Germline loops: CDR1 KGHSH, CDR2 LQKENI. The CDR3 spells CASSPSRSGNTIYF. The CDR3 bases are TGTGCCAGCTCACCGAGTCGTTCTGGAAACACCATATATTTT.

This clone was detected only a few times. The V gene is TRBV4-2, the J gene TRBJ2-1; 8 bases are a match to TRBD2. The trim removed 5 bases at V and 8 bases at J, leaving 11 bases unmatched. The CDR3 has 15 amino acids. Per germline, CDR1 LGHNA and CDR2 YNFKEQ. This chain's CDR3 is CASSGRGGRLDEQFF. The CDR3 DNA is TGTGCCAGCAGCGGACGGGGGGGCCGGCTGGATGAGCAGTTCTTC.

The chain uses TRBV4-1 and TRBJ1-4; tentatively, D is TRBD1 (6 bases). The V gene's germline CDR1 is MGHRA and CDR2 YSYEKL. Trimming left V 1 base short and J 6 bases short, with 21 bases between. The CDR3 sequence is 18 residues long. This CDR3 reads CASSQVAGVLISDEKLFF. In DNA form, the CDR3 reads TGCGCCAGCAGCCAAGTGGCAGGGGTTCTTATTTCGGATGAAAAACTGTTTTTT.

V gene TRBV6-4 combines with J gene TRBJ2-5, with 11 bases fitting TRBD2. The CDR3 is made up of 16 amino acids. Germline-derived CDR1 and CDR2 are MRHNA and SNTAGT. V lost 3 bases and J lost 4; bases outside the gene matches: 7. The CDR3 DNA reads TGTGCCAGCAGTGAGGACACTAGCGGGGGCGCAGAGACCCAGTACTTC. This codes for CASSEDTSGGAETQYF.

The gene calls are TRBV21-1 and TRBJ2-7; the table's D call, TRBD2, was not checked against the DNA. TRBV21-1 is a known pseudogene. The CDR3 is 17 residues long. CDR3 in DNA: TGTGCCAGCAGCACCCAGGGTCGGCGGGAGCAGAGCTACGAGCAGTACTTC. It is translated as CASSTQGRREQSYEQYF.

This chain joins TRBV9 and TRBJ1-2; D gene unclear. Trimming removed 3 bases from V and 8 bases from J, with 8 bases in between. The CDR3 extends over 11 amino acids. Looked up from germline, CDR1 is SGDLS and CDR2 is YYNGEE. The DNA of the CDR3 is TGTGCCAGCAGCGAACGAGGAGGCTACACCTTC. It encodes CASSERGGYTF.

CDR3 sequence: CASSPLKPRIMNEQFF. The CDR3 DNA sequence: TGTGCCAGCAGCCCTCTCAAACCCCGGATTATGAATGAGCAGTTCTTC. V is TRBV6-2 or TRBV6-3 and J is TRBJ2-1; D remains unclear. This CDR3 is built from 16 residues. Germline V gene data show CDR1 as MNHEY and CDR2 as SVGEGT. V lost 6 bases and J 7 bases, leaving 22 bases between the germline ends.

V is TRBV30 and J is TRBJ2-5; D gene uncertain. This CDR3 is 13 amino acids long. Germline lookup yields CDR1 GTSNPN and CDR2 SVGIG (reference sequence). V was shortened by 5 bases and J by 1 base, with 11 bases between the two germline ends. The CDR3 region is CAWAPVSQETQYF. DNA for the CDR3: TGTGCCTGGGCACCGGTCAGCCAAGAGACCCAGTACTTC.

The rearrangement uses TRBV13 and TRBJ1-1, with a possible D match to TRBD1 (5 bases). The CDR3 extends over 14 amino acids. The germline V gene has CDR1 PRHDT and CDR2 FYEKMQ (reference sequence). V lost 4 bases to trimming and J lost 0 bases, with 9 bases between them. The CDR3 DNA is TGTGCCAGCAGCTCTCAGACAGTGAACACTGAAGCTTTCTTT. It yields the protein CASSSQTVNTEAFF.

The chain joins TRBV3-1 (or the pseudogene TRBV3-2) to TRBJ2-2, with 9 bases lining up with TRBD2. V gave up 3 bases and J gave up 6 bases; unmatched junction bases: 2. Germline V gene sequence: CDR1 LGHDT, CDR2 YNNKEL (reference sequence). CDR3 length: 14 amino acids. CDR3 DNA sequence: TGTGCCAGCAGCCAGGGACTAGCTTCCGGGGAGCTGTTTTTT. This codes for CASSQGLASGELFF.

This clone showed up just once. The gene calls are TRBV3-1 (or the pseudogene TRBV3-2) and TRBJ2-7; tentatively, D is TRBD1 or TRBD2 (5 bases each). CDR1 and CDR2 (germline): LGHDT, YNNKEL (reference sequence). The CDR3 has 19 amino acids. V lost 3 bases, J lost 2 bases, and 26 bases lay in between. The CDR3 nucleotides read TGTGCCAGCAGCCACTCGGACATCTCAATCAGAGGGGTCCCCTACGAGCAGTACTTC. Protein sequence: CASSHSDISIRGVPYEQYF.

Turning to this clone: Distinct nucleotide sequences in the sample also encode this CDR3. The V gene is TRBV12-3 or TRBV12-4, the J gene TRBJ1-3; the D is unclear. The length of the CDR3 is 11 residues. V lost 2 bases and J 7 bases, leaving 3 bases between the germline ends. The CDR3 DNA follows: TGTGCCAGCAGTTTAAGCAACACCATATATTTT. Translation: CASSLSNTIYF.

This clone was observed once. J is TRBJ2-7 and V is TRBV10-3, with 7 bases that match TRBD2. The length of the CDR3 is 12 residues. The J segment lost 4 bases and the V segment lost 8 bases, leaving 5 bases of the junction unmatched. The germline CDR1 and CDR2 sequences are ENHRY and SYGVKD. CDR3 in amino acids: CAIWGGFYEQYF. DNA for the CDR3: TGTGCCATCTGGGGGGGGTTTTACGAGCAGTACTTC.

Here the CDR3 DNA reads TGTGCCAGCAGACGACAGGGGGCCCATAATTCACCCCTCCACTTT. Translated, it gives CASRRQGAHNSPLHF. The V call is TRBV27, the J call TRBJ1-6; TRBD1 matches 10 bases. The CDR3 contains 15 residues. CDR1 is MNHEY, CDR2 SMNVEV, per germline (reference sequence). Trimming cost V 6 bases and J 5 bases; bases outside gene matches: 4.

The rearrangement joins TRBV7-9 to TRBJ1-1, with D maybe TRBD1 (5 bases). Germline values: CDR1 SEHNR, CDR2 FQNEAQ (reference sequence). Trimming took 1 base from V and 6 from J, leaving 9 bases between them. The CDR3 runs to 13 residues. This CDR3 is CASSLVGVPEAFF. DNA for the CDR3: TGTGCCAGCAGCTTAGTAGGGGTCCCTGAAGCTTTCTTT. Using reference TRBV7-9 and TRBJ1-1 for the parts outside the CDR3, the full variable domain is DTGVSQNPRHKITKRGQNVTFRCDPISEHNRLYWYRQTLGQGPEFLTYFQNEAQLEKSRLLSDRFSAERPKGSFSTLEIQRTEQGDSAMYLCASSLVGVPEAFFGQGTRLTVV.

The rearrangement joins TRBV11-2 to TRBJ2-3; no clear D gene. CDR1 and CDR2 from the germline V gene are SGHAT and FQNNGV. CDR3 size: 17 residues. V lost 4 bases and J lost 2, with 19 bases in between. The CDR3 nucleotides read TGTGCCAGCAGCTGGCTAAGTCCCCCGATGACCACAGATACGCAGTATTTT. Translation: CASSWLSPPMTTDTQYF.

The rearrangement uses TRBV11-2 and TRBJ2-2; D gene ambiguous. Trimming cost V 5 bases and J 7 bases, with 8 bases left between them. This CDR3 is built from 12 residues. Looked up from germline, CDR1 is SGHAT and CDR2 is FQNNGV. The CDR3 coding sequence is TGTGCCAGCAGCAACGTTATCGGGGAGCTGTTTTTT. Residues: CASSNVIGELFF.